The rows below give T cell receptor beta chains drawn from one sample of a study of OX40 agonist ivuxolimab in advanced cancers. Sequencing was performed with immunoSEQ multiplex PCR; in TCRdb, only in-frame clones are kept and a portion is missing. The data contain about 100,000 clones, approximately 95% of them singletons. This sample comprised CD4+ or CD8+ T cells sorted from blood, obtained in a trial of the OX40 agonist ivuxolimab. The receptors were gathered from an adult with an advanced solid tumor such as melanoma, head and neck, liver or kidney cancer. Both conserved end residues are part of each CDR3. Each record gives: D gene, J gene, clone size, V gene, CDR3 protein, CDR3 DNA. The D gene is left open where the match is weak. Some rows have no size entry. The others give once, few or many, or a class for an expanded clone.

D gene: -; J gene: TRBJ2-7; clone size: -; V gene: TRBV19; CDR3 protein: CASSFVGGEEQYF; CDR3 DNA: TGTGCCAGTAGTTTCGTGGGCGGTGAGGAGCAGTACTTC
D gene: -; J gene: TRBJ2-3; clone size: medium-sized; V gene: TRBV27; CDR3 protein: CASSSIATPDTQYF; CDR3 DNA: TGTGCCAGCAGTTCAATAGCTACACCAGATACGCAGTATTTT
D gene: -; J gene: TRBJ1-4; clone size: -; V gene: TRBV7-9; CDR3 protein: CASSHNQGRLKEKLFF; CDR3 DNA: TGTGCCAGCAGCCATAACCAGGGAAGGTTAAAAGAAAAACTGTTTTTT
D gene: TRBD2; J gene: TRBJ2-2; clone size: -; V gene: TRBV19; CDR3 protein: CASSLAGAPGELFF; CDR3 DNA: TGTGCCAGTAGCCTAGCGGGAGCTCCCGGGGAGCTGTTTTTT
D gene: -; J gene: TRBJ1-1; clone size: -; V gene: TRBV7-7; CDR3 protein: CASSPTSETEAFF; CDR3 DNA: TGTGCCAGCAGCCCCACATCGGAGACTGAAGCTTTCTTT
D gene: TRBD2; J gene: TRBJ2-1; clone size: -; V gene: TRBV7-2; CDR3 protein: CASRPGLENNEQFF; CDR3 DNA: TGTGCCAGCAGGCCGGGACTAGAGAACAATGAGCAGTTCTTC
D gene: -; J gene: TRBJ2-5; clone size: -; V gene: TRBV27; CDR3 protein: CASSDSGHHQETQYF; CDR3 DNA: TGTGCCAGCAGTGACTCGGGACACCACCAAGAGACCCAGTACTTC
D gene: -; J gene: TRBJ2-5; clone size: -; V gene: TRBV11-2; CDR3 protein: CASSLVGPRAQYF; CDR3 DNA: TGTGCCAGCAGCTTAGTGGGGCCCAGGGCCCAGTACTTC
D gene: -; J gene: TRBJ2-1; clone size: -; V gene: TRBV19; CDR3 protein: CASSGLLGNEQFF; CDR3 DNA: TGTGCCAGTAGTGGCCTCCTAGGAAATGAGCAGTTCTTC
D gene: -; J gene: TRBJ2-5; clone size: -; V gene: TRBV19; CDR3 protein: CASSQADQETQYF; CDR3 DNA: TGTGCCAGTAGTCAGGCCGACCAAGAGACCCAGTACTTC
D gene: -; J gene: TRBJ1-1; clone size: -; V gene: TRBV2; CDR3 protein: CASSEPGNTEAFF; CDR3 DNA: TGTGCCAGCAGTGAACCAGGGAACACTGAAGCTTTCTTT
D gene: -; J gene: TRBJ2-5; clone size: once; V gene: TRBV4-1; CDR3 protein: CASSQDIGQEGETQYF; CDR3 DNA: TGCGCCAGCAGCCAAGATATCGGACAGGAGGGGGAGACCCAGTACTTC